The 26 T cell receptor beta chains listed next were all sequenced from one sample in a study of blood T cell repertoires in COVID-19. Repertoires were generated with immunoSEQ multiplex PCR, while TCRdb's copy carries only in-frame clones and drops some. The sample lists around 56,000 clones, 80% seen once, with over 5.5% in the top ten. Sample: peripheral blood. The receptors here all came from a man between 60 and 70 years old with acute or convalescent COVID-19.

This sequence joins TRBV11-2 and TRBJ2-3, with TRBD2 identical over 7 bases. Germline V lookup: CDR1 SGHAT, CDR2 FQNNGV. This CDR3 region has 18 residues. V gave up 4 bases and J gave up 0 bases; unmatched junction bases: 13. CDR3 in amino acids: CASSWRRGGGGSTDTQYF. CDR3 coding DNA: TGTGCCAGCAGCTGGAGAAGGGGTGGCGGGGGTAGCACAGATACGCAGTATTTT.

The chain links TRBV12-5 to TRBJ1-4; 7 bases align to TRBD1. With V trimmed by 5 bases and J by 7 bases, 10 bases remained unmatched. Germline-derived CDR1 and CDR2 are LGHNT and FRNRAP. The CDR3 consists of 15 residues. The CDR3 sequence: CASGQDRAIFEKLFF. In nucleotides, the CDR3 is TGTGCTAGTGGTCAAGACAGGGCGATCTTTGAAAAACTGTTTTTT.

This clone was counted a single time. Here the CDR3 reads CSSSSGQGYSGYTF. CDR3 coding DNA: TGCAGCAGTTCGAGCGGACAGGGATATTCGGGCTACACCTTC. The gene calls are TRBV29-1 and TRBJ1-2, with 8 bases that match TRBD1. The CDR3 consists of 14 residues. With V trimmed by 8 bases and J by 8 bases, 16 bases remained unmatched. CDR1 is SQVTM and CDR2 is ANQGSEA in the germline V gene.

The V call is TRBV18, the J call TRBJ2-3; no firm D call. CDR3 length equals 13 residues. CDR1 is KGHSH, CDR2 LQKENI, per germline. The V gene lost 2 bases and the J gene lost 2 bases, with 5 bases spanning the gap. DNA of the CDR3: TGTGCCAGCTCACCAACTATCACAGATACGCAGTATTTT. Its protein is CASSPTITDTQYF.

The chain uses TRBV2 and TRBJ2-5; 9 nucleotides align to TRBD2. V gave up 5 bases and J gave up 2 bases; unmatched junction bases: 9. Germline CDR1 SNHLY, CDR2 FYNNEI. The CDR3 sequence is 16 residues long. The CDR3 coding sequence is TGTGCCAGCAGTACAAGCGGGGGGTCTTCACAAGAGACCCAGTACTTC. This codes for CASSTSGGSSQETQYF.

This chain uses TRBV28 with TRBJ1-6; a weak D match, TRBD1 (6 bases). The CDR3 totals 13 residues. V was pared by 6 bases and J by 5 bases, with 8 bases between. Germline-derived CDR1 and CDR2 are MDHEN and SYDVKM. CDR3 DNA sequence: TGTGCCAGCAGCTACAGGGATAATTCACCCCTCCACTTT. Residues: CASSYRDNSPLHF.

The chain links TRBV5-1 to TRBJ2-3; weak D call: TRBD2 (5 bases). This CDR3 has 13 residues. CDR1 is SGHRS, CDR2 YFSETQ, per germline. Trimming stripped 4 bases from V and 6 bases from J, with 12 bases between. The CDR3 is CASSPLGRDTQYF. The CDR3 coding sequence is TGCGCCAGCAGCCCACTAGGGCGGGATACGCAGTATTTT.

This rearrangement joins TRBV7-3 to TRBJ2-5; TRBD2 aligns across 8 bases. CDR1 is SGHTA and CDR2 is FQGTGA in the germline V gene. Losses at the gene ends were 5 bases for V and 4 bases for J; bases not matched to a gene: 12. The CDR3 is made up of 16 amino acids. DNA of the CDR3: TGTGCCAGCAGCCCCGGGGCACGGGGGGGCGGAGAGACCCAGTACTTC. Residues: CASSPGARGGGETQYF.

This clone has just a few counts. The chain carries TRBV9 and TRBJ2-5; tentatively, D is TRBD2 (7 bases). In germline, CDR1 is SGDLS, CDR2 YYNGEE. V lost 5 bases to trimming and J lost 1 base, with 18 bases between them. The CDR3 is made up of 16 amino acids. The DNA for the CDR3 is TGTGCCAGCAGTGCGGCCTTTCGGGGGGCCCAAGAGACCCAGTACTTC. Amino acids: CASSAAFRGAQETQYF.

This sequence joins TRBV18 and TRBJ2-3; the match to TRBD1 covers 9 bases. In germline, CDR1 is KGHSH, CDR2 LQKENI. The CDR3 extends over 15 amino acids. V was pared by 1 base and J by 3 bases, with 2 bases of the junction left unmatched. The CDR3 loop is CASSPRQGGTDTQYF. The CDR3 DNA reads as TGTGCCAGCTCACCACGACAGGGGGGGACAGATACGCAGTATTTT.

The chain recombines TRBV27 with TRBJ1-1; D might be TRBD1 (6 bases). Germline V gives CDR1 MNHEY, CDR2 SMNVEV (reference sequence). The CDR3 loop spans 17 amino acids. V was pared by 6 bases and J by 4 bases, with 24 bases between. CDR3 DNA: TGTGCCAGCAGCCACCCTGTCGGGGGGCCTAAGGGCACTGAAGCTTTCTTT. It specifies CASSHPVGGPKGTEAFF.

The V call is TRBV7-9, the J call TRBJ1-2; 8 positions match TRBD1. V dropped 1 base and J dropped 4; count of bases not matched to a gene: 8. The germline V gene encodes CDR1 SEHNR and CDR2 FQNEAQ (reference sequence). This CDR3 spans 16 amino acids. The CDR3 coding sequence is TGTGCCAGCAGCTTAGGAACCCAGGGGGCAGTCTATGGCTACACCTTC. This translates into CASSLGTQGAVYGYTF.

This clone was counted a few times. This chain uses TRBV20-1 with TRBJ1-2; no reliable D call. Germline-derived CDR1 and CDR2 are DFQATT and SNEGSKA (reference sequence). Trimming removed 3 bases at V and 8 bases at J, with 10 bases between. The CDR3 sequence is 11 residues long. The CDR3 nucleotides are TGCAGTGCTAGCCACCAGAAGGGCTACACCTTC. It specifies CSASHQKGYTF.

The chain is built from TRBV6-2 or TRBV6-3 and TRBJ1-2, with TRBD1 matching 7 bases. J gave up 0 bases and V 5 bases, and 6 bases lay outside the gene matches. CDR3 length equals 15 residues. CDR1 is MNHEY and CDR2 is SVGEGT in the germline V gene. The DNA for the CDR3 is TGTGCCAGCAGTGTACCCGGGACAGCTAACTATGGCTACACCTTC. Amino acids: CASSVPGTANYGYTF.

J is TRBJ1-6 and V is TRBV30; the D gene is possibly TRBD1 (6 bases). Germline V CDR1 and CDR2: GTSNPN, SVGIG (reference sequence). The CDR3 is made up of 14 amino acids. V was shortened by 0 bases and J by 10 bases, with 13 bases between the two germline ends. CDR3 DNA: TGTGCCTGGAGTGTAAACAGGGTGGAGTCACCCCTCCACTTT. This gives the protein CAWSVNRVESPLHF.

Worth noting for this clone: An end of the junction does not agree with germline; a read error may underlie this. The chain combines TRBV6-5 with TRBJ2-2; D might be TRBD1 or TRBD2, each matching 5 bases. CDR3 size: 12 residues. Germline CDR1 MNHEY, CDR2 SVGAGI. The DNA of the CDR3 is TGTGCCGGCAGGGAGCACACCGGGGAGCTGTTTTTT. This sequence encodes CAGREHTGELFF.

This clone was seen a single time. The chain combines TRBV19 with TRBJ1-6; 8 bases fit TRBD1. The CDR3 runs 14 residues. The germline gives CDR1 LNHDA, CDR2 SQIVND (reference sequence). After removal of 6 bases from V and 6 bases from J, the junction contained 4 bases not matched to a gene. The CDR3: CASRDDRGNSPLHF. In nucleotides, the CDR3 is TGTGCCAGTAGGGACGACAGGGGTAATTCACCCCTCCACTTT. Using reference TRBV19 and TRBJ1-6 for the parts outside the CDR3, the full variable domain is DGGITQSPKYLFRKEGQNVTLSCEQNLNHDAMYWYRQDPGQGLRLIYYSQIVNDFQKGDIAEGYSVSREKKESFPLTVTSAQKNPTAFYLCASRDDRGNSPLHFGNGTRLTVT.

This clone has just one count. This chain uses TRBV12-3 or TRBV12-4 with TRBJ2-7; weak D call: TRBD2 (6 bases). Trimming shortened V by 1 base and J by 5 bases, and 6 bases separated the two germline ends. The CDR3 is 12 amino acids. The CDR3 loop is CASSLGGDEQYF. The DNA of the CDR3 is TGTGCCAGCAGTTTAGGGGGGGACGAGCAGTACTTC.

This clone showed up just a few times. V usage is TRBV5-4 and J usage is TRBJ1-1; TRBD1 aligns across 7 bases. The CDR3 is made up of 13 amino acids. V shed 3 bases, J shed 4 bases, and the junction held 3 bases outside the gene matches. Germline V CDR1 and CDR2: SGHNT, YYREEE (reference sequence). The CDR3 bases are TGTGCCAGCAGCTATCAGGGGGGCACTGAAGCTTTCTTT. This codes for CASSYQGGTEAFF.

The gene calls are TRBV3-1 (or the pseudogene TRBV3-2) and TRBJ1-6; 9 bases agree with TRBD1. J was trimmed by 6 bases and V by 5 bases; bases with no gene match: 5. The CDR3 extends over 15 amino acids. Germline-derived CDR1 and CDR2 are LGHDT and YNNKEL (reference sequence). The CDR3 coding sequence is TGTGCCAGCAGCTCGGGACAGGGAGGTAATTCACCCCTCCACTTT. It specifies CASSSGQGGNSPLHF.

V gene TRBV28 combines with J gene TRBJ2-7, with a tentative D call TRBD2 (5 bases). Germline V gene sequence: CDR1 MDHEN, CDR2 SYDVKM. Trimming took 6 bases from V and 0 from J, leaving 15 bases between them. This CDR3 is built from 15 residues. The CDR3 region is CASRHDFTSSYEQYF. The CDR3 region has the DNA TGTGCCAGCAGACACGATTTCACTAGCTCCTACGAGCAGTACTTC.

In this sample, this clone turned up once. The chain links TRBV18 to TRBJ1-5; TRBD1 is a possible D gene (5 bases). The V and J ends lost 2 bases and 0 bases respectively, with 14 bases between them. Germline assignment: CDR1 KGHSH and CDR2 LQKENI. This CDR3 is 17 amino acids long. In DNA, the CDR3 is TGTGCCAGCTCACCAATTAGGACAAGATATAGCAATCAGCCCCAGCATTTT. This encodes CASSPIRTRYSNQPQHF.

The CDR3 DNA follows: TGTGCCAGCAGTGAGCTAGCGAAGCGGACACAAGAGACCCAGTACTTC. Translating gives CASSELAKRTQETQYF. The gene calls are TRBV6-2 or TRBV6-3 and TRBJ2-5; a weak D match, TRBD2 (6 bases). CDR3 length: 16 residues. Germline CDR1 is MNHEY and CDR2 is SVGEGT. With 5 bases removed from V and 2 bases from J, the gap between germline ends came to 18 bases.

The chain joins TRBV5-1 to TRBJ1-2; TRBD1 aligns across 10 bases. In germline, CDR1 is SGHRS, CDR2 YFSETQ. This CDR3 is 14 amino acids long. J was trimmed by 7 bases and V by 3 bases; bases with no gene match: 6. CDR3 nucleotides: TGCGCCAGCAGCTCGGGACAGGGGAGAGGTGGCTACACCTTC. It yields the protein CASSSGQGRGGYTF.

By sample share, this clone is medium-sized. V usage is TRBV5-1 and J usage is TRBJ2-1, with D tentatively TRBD2 (5 bases). The V and J ends lost 7 bases and 3 bases respectively, with 8 bases between them. The CDR3 spans 12 residues. The V gene's germline CDR1 is SGHRS and CDR2 YFSETQ. The CDR3 DNA reads as TGCGCCAGCTCTCGGGGCTACAATGAGCAGTTCTTC. It encodes CASSRGYNEQFF. Full variable domain (rest looked up from reference TRBV5-1 and TRBJ2-1): KAGVTQTPRYLIKTRGQQVTLSCSPISGHRSVSWYQQTPGQGLQFLFEYFSETQRNKGNFPGRFSGRQFSNSRSEMNVSTLELGDSALYLCASSRGYNEQFFGPGTRLTVL.

This rearrangement joins TRBV6-6 to TRBJ1-4, with D perhaps TRBD1 (5 bases). Deletions cut 6 bases from V and 6 bases from J, with 11 bases between. Germline V lookup: CDR1 MNHNY, CDR2 SVGAGI (reference sequence). The CDR3 length is 13 residues. The CDR3 spells CASRLAGDEKLFF. Here the CDR3 DNA reads TGTGCCAGCAGACTAGCGGGGGATGAAAAACTGTTTTTT.